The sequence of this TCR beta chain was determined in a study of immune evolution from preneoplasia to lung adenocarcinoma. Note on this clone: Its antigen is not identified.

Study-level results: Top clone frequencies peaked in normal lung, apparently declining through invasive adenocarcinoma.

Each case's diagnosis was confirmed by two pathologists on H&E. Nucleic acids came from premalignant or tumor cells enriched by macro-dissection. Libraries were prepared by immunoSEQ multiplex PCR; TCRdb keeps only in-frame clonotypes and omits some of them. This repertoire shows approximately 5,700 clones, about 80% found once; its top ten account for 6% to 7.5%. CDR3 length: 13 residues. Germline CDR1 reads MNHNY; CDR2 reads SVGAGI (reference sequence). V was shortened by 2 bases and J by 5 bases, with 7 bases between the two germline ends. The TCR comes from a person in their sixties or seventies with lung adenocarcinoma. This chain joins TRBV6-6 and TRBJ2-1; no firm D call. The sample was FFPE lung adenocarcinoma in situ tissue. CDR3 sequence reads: CASSYLHDNEQFF. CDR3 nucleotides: TGTGCCAGCAGTTACCTCCATGACAATGAGCAGTTCTTC.